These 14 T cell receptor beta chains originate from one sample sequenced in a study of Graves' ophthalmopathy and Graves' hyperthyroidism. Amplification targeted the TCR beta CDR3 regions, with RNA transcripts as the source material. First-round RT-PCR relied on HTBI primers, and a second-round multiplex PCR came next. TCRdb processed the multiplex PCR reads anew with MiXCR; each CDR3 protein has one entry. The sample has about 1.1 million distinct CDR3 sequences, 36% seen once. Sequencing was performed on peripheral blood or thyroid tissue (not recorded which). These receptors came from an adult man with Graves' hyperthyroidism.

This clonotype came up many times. In DNA, the CDR3 is TGTGCCACCAGCAGAGTTAGCGGGAGGGCCGCAGGGGAGCTGTTTTTT. It codes for CATSRVSGRAAGELFF. This chain links TRBV15 with TRBJ2-2; 11 bases are a match to TRBD2. Unmatched junction bases numbered 6, after V lost 1 base and J lost 8 bases. The CDR3 contains 16 residues. Per the germline V gene, CDR1 is LNHNV and CDR2 is YYDKDF (reference sequence). Drawing the rest from reference TRBV15 and TRBJ2-2, the complete variable domain is DAMVIQNPRYQVTQFGKPVTLSCSQTLNHNVMYWYQQKSSQAPKLLFHYYDKDFNNEADTPDNFQSRRPNTSFCFLDIRSPGLGDTAMYLCATSRVSGRAAGELFFGEGSRLTVL.

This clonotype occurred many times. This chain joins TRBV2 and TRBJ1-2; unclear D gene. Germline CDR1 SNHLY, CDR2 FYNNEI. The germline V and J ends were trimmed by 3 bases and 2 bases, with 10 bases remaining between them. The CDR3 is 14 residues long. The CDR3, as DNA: TGTGCCAGCAGTGAGGGAAGGGCGAACTATGGCTACACCTTC. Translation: CASSEGRANYGYTF. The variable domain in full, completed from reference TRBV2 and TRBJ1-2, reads EPEVTQTPSHQVTQMGQEVILRCVPISNHLYFYWYRQILGQKVEFLVSFYNNEISEKSEIFDDQFSVERPDGSNFTLKIRSTKLEDSAMYFCASSEGRANYGYTFGSGTRLTVV.

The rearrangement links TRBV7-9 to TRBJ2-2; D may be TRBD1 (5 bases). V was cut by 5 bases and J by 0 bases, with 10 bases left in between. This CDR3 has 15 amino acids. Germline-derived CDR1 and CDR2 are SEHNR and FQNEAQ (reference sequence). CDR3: CASSLKTANTGELFF. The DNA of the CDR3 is TGTGCCAGCAGCCTAAAGACAGCGAACACCGGGGAGCTGTTTTTT. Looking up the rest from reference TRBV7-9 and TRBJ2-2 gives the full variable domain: DTGVSQNPRHKITKRGQNVTFRCDPISEHNRLYWYRQTLGQGPEFLTYFQNEAQLEKSRLLSDRFSAERPKGSFSTLEIQRTEQGDSAMYLCASSLKTANTGELFFGEGSRLTVL.

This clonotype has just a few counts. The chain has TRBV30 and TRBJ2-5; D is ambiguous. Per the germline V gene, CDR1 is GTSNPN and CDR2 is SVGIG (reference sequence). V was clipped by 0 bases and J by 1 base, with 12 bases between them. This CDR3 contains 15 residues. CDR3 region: CAWSVPVGPQETQYF. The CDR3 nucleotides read TGTGCCTGGAGTGTACCTGTCGGTCCCCAAGAGACCCAGTACTTC.

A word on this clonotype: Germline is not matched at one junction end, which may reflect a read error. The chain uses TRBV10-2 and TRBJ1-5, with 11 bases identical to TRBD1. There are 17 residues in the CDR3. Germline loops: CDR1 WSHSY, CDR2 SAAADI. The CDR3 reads CASSSMWTGGAYQPQHF. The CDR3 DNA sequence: TGTGCCAGCAGTTCAATGTGGACAGGGGGCGCATATCAGCCCCAGCATTTT.

This CDR3 reads CSLRGGEEKLFF. The CDR3 nucleotides are TGCAGTTTAAGAGGGGGAGAGGAAAAACTGTTTTTT. The rearrangement joins TRBV29-1 to TRBJ1-4; perhaps TRBD1 as D (6 bases). CDR1 is SQVTM and CDR2 is ANQGSEA in the germline V gene. This CDR3 is 12 amino acids long.

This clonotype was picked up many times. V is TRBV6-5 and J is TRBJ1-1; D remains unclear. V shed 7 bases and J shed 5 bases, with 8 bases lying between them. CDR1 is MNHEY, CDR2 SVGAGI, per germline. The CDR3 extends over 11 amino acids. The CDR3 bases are TGTGCCAGCAACAAAGGAACTGAAGCTTTCTTT. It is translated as CASNKGTEAFF.

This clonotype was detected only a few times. CDR3 in amino acids: CASSPTAGGVTEAFF. The CDR3 coding sequence is TGCGCCAGCAGCCCCACCGCAGGAGGGGTTACTGAAGCTTTCTTT. The chain is built from TRBV5-1 and TRBJ1-1; a possible D gene is TRBD1 (5 bases). The CDR3 extends over 15 amino acids. V was pared by 4 bases and J by 5 bases, with 18 bases between. Germline V gene lookup returns CDR1 SGHRS and CDR2 YFSETQ.

CDR3 amino acids: CSARAGTGGPLHF. CDR3 sequence (DNA): TGCAGTGCTAGAGCTGGGACAGGGGGCCCCCTCCACTTT. The gene calls are TRBV20-1 and TRBJ1-6, with TRBD1 identical over 12 bases. The J segment lost 13 bases and the V segment lost 1 base, leaving 2 bases of the junction unmatched. The CDR3 runs to 13 residues. In germline, CDR1 is DFQATT, CDR2 SNEGSKA (reference sequence).

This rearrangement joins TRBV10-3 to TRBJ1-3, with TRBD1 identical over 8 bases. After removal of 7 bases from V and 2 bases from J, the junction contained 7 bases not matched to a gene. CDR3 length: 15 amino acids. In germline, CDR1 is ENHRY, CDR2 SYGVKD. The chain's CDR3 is CAINQDRDPGNTIYF. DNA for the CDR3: TGTGCCATCAACCAGGACAGGGACCCTGGAAACACCATATATTTT.

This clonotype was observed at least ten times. CDR3 nucleotide sequence: TGTGCCATCAGTGGCTTTCATGGCTACACCTTC. This encodes CAISGFHGYTF. This chain uses TRBV10-3 with TRBJ1-2; D is unresolved. Germline V lookup: CDR1 ENHRY, CDR2 SYGVKD. This CDR3 region has 11 residues. The germline V and J ends were trimmed by 4 bases and 6 bases, with 6 bases remaining between them.

The CDR3 spells CATSRTLGAGYGYTF. In nucleotides, the CDR3 is TGTGCCACCAGCAGGACCCTAGGGGCTGGCTATGGCTACACCTTC. The gene calls are TRBV15 and TRBJ1-2; perhaps TRBD1 as D (5 bases). The CDR3 has 15 residues. V shed 3 bases and J shed 4 bases, with 15 bases lying between them. Germline V gives CDR1 LNHNV, CDR2 YYDKDF (reference sequence).

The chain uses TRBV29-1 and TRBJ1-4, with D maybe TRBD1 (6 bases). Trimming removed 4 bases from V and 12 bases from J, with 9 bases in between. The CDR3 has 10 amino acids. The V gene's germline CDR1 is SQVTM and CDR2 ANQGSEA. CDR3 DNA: TGCAGCGTTGGGGCAGGGGAACTGTTTTTT. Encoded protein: CSVGAGELFF.

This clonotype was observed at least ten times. The CDR3 loop reads CSVEPYTEAFF. The CDR3 DNA follows: TGCAGCGTTGAACCCTACACTGAAGCTTTCTTT. This sequence joins TRBV29-1 and TRBJ1-1; D is unclear. The germline V and J ends were trimmed by 2 bases and 3 bases, with 4 bases remaining between them. Germline V CDR1 and CDR2: SQVTM, ANQGSEA. The length of the CDR3 is 11 residues.